The 26 T cell receptor beta chains below all came from one sample that was sequenced in a study of early T cells in non-severe SARS-CoV-2 infection. TCRdb re-derived calls from the 5' RACE reads in MiXCR, one entry per CDR3 protein. The table records over 50,000 distinct CDR3 sequences, less than 9.5% of them present only once. Sequencing used whole blood. Every receptor here comes from an adult who was a healthcare worker with PCR-confirmed SARS-CoV-2 infection or an uninfected control (not recorded which).

This clonotype was seen many times. The chain carries TRBV20-1 and TRBJ1-4; D is possibly TRBD1 (6 bases). Trimming cost V 5 bases and J 7 bases, with 11 bases left between them. The CDR3 has 12 amino acids. CDR1 is DFQATT and CDR2 is SNEGSKA in the germline V gene (reference sequence). In DNA, the CDR3 is TGCAGTGCTCGTGCAGGGGCTGAAAAACTGTTTTTT. Protein product: CSARAGAEKLFF.

The rearrangement links TRBV7-8 to TRBJ2-3; 8 positions agree with TRBD2. The germline V gene encodes CDR1 SGHVS and CDR2 FQNEAQ. The CDR3 is 17 amino acids. After removal of 7 bases from V and 2 bases from J, the junction contained 14 bases not matched to a gene. CDR3 DNA: TGTGCCAGCACCCCGGGGGGCGGGAGGAAAACCACAGATACGCAGTATTTT. Amino acid sequence: CASTPGGGRKTTDTQYF.

This clonotype was seen at least ten times. This rearrangement joins TRBV20-1 to TRBJ2-1; 10 nucleotides align to TRBD2. The CDR3 is made up of 14 amino acids. The germline V gene has CDR1 DFQATT and CDR2 SNEGSKA (reference sequence). V lost 0 bases, J lost 10 bases, and 6 bases stayed unmatched. The CDR3 loop is CSARDASGRMEQFF. CDR3 coding DNA: TGCAGTGCTAGAGATGCTAGCGGGAGAATGGAGCAGTTCTTC.

This chain connects TRBV7-2 to TRBJ2-7; either TRBD1 or TRBD2 may fit D (6 bases each). The CDR3 contains 14 residues. The V gene lost 5 bases and the J gene lost 2 bases, with 13 bases spanning the gap. Germline V gene data show CDR1 as SGHTA and CDR2 as FQGNSA. DNA for the CDR3: TGTGCCAGCAGCCAAATCCGGGGGCCCTACGAGCAGTACTTC. Protein: CASSQIRGPYEQYF.

The chain links TRBV27 to TRBJ2-7, with D maybe TRBD2 (6 bases). Germline V CDR1 and CDR2: MNHEY, SMNVEV (reference sequence). Between the trimmed V and J ends, which lost 2 bases and 2 bases, there was a span of 10 bases. The CDR3 runs to 14 residues. CDR3 nucleotides: TGTGCCAGCAGTTTAGGTCCGGGGGCCTACGAGCAGTACTTC. It encodes CASSLGPGAYEQYF.

This clonotype was seen repeatedly, ten times or more. A read error may produce the germline difference seen at one junction end. The rearrangement joins TRBV18 to TRBJ2-1, with 7 bases that match TRBD1. The CDR3 runs to 15 residues. CDR1 KGHSH and CDR2 LQKENI come from the germline V gene. The CDR3 is CASSPQGGLGGEQFF. Written as DNA, the CDR3 is TGTGCCAGCTCGCCACAAGGGGGCCTAGGCGGGGAGCAGTTCTTC.

V and J are TRBV9 and TRBJ1-2, with no clear D. The germline gives CDR1 SGDLS, CDR2 YYNGEE. The CDR3 has 11 amino acids. Trimming shortened V by 4 bases and J by 6 bases, and 7 bases separated the two germline ends. DNA of the CDR3: TGTGCCAGCAGCTTCCCCAATGGCTACACCTTC. Translated: CASSFPNGYTF.

The table lists this clonotype with a few counts. The chain has TRBV10-2 and TRBJ1-5; possibly TRBD1 for D (6 bases). The CDR3 spans 15 residues. Germline V gene sequence: CDR1 WSHSY, CDR2 SAAADI. Trimming removed 5 bases at V and 3 bases at J, with 14 bases between. CDR3 DNA sequence: TGCGCCAGCAGTATGTCAGGGGCTAACAATCAGCCCCAGCATTTT. This translates into CASSMSGANNQPQHF.

V gene TRBV9 combines with J gene TRBJ2-4; 10 bases agree with TRBD2. CDR3 length: 15 amino acids. Germline V gives CDR1 SGDLS, CDR2 YYNGEE. After removal of 0 bases from V and 8 bases from J, the junction contained 5 bases not matched to a gene. CDR3 sequence (DNA): TGTGCCAGCAGCGTAGAGGCTAGCGGGGGTGACATTCAGTACTTC. Protein: CASSVEASGGDIQYF.

This sequence joins TRBV20-1 and TRBJ2-7, with D perhaps matching TRBD2 (6 bases). CDR1 DFQATT and CDR2 SNEGSKA come from the germline V gene (reference sequence). V was shortened by 6 bases and J by 8 bases, with 14 bases between the two germline ends. This CDR3 contains 11 residues. CDR3 residues: CSARLGRQQYF. The CDR3 DNA reads TGCAGTGCCAGACTAGGACGACAGCAGTACTTC.

This clonotype was found many times. This chain links TRBV19 with TRBJ1-1; perhaps TRBD1 as D (5 bases). This CDR3 has 13 amino acids. With 9 bases removed from V and 2 bases from J, the gap between germline ends came to 13 bases. Germline V gene sequence: CDR1 LNHDA, CDR2 SQIVND (reference sequence). The CDR3 coding sequence is TGTGCCAGCCAGGTTGGGGCTAACACTGAAGCTTTCTTT. This sequence encodes CASQVGANTEAFF. Looking up the rest from reference TRBV19 and TRBJ1-1 gives the full variable domain: DGGITQSPKYLFRKEGQNVTLSCEQNLNHDAMYWYRQDPGQGLRLIYYSQIVNDFQKGDIAEGYSVSREKKESFPLTVTSAQKNPTAFYLCASQVGANTEAFFGQGTRLTVV.

This clonotype was seen only a few times. The chain carries TRBV3-1 and TRBJ2-1; 7 bases are a match to TRBD2. The V gene's germline CDR1 is LGHDT and CDR2 YNNKEL (reference sequence). CDR3 length: 16 amino acids. V was pared by 1 base and J by 8 bases, with 11 bases of the junction left unmatched. The CDR3 DNA follows: TGTGCCAGCAGCCAAGGCTTTAGCGGGTGGCCCCATGAGCAGTTCTTC. This codes for CASSQGFSGWPHEQFF.

This clonotype appeared many times. The V gene is TRBV3-1, the J gene TRBJ2-7, with D unresolved. V lost 2 bases to trimming and J lost 4 bases, with 3 bases between them. The germline CDR1 and CDR2 sequences are LGHDT and YNNKEL (reference sequence). The CDR3 loop spans 11 amino acids. CDR3 residues: CASSQSYEQYF. CDR3 nucleotide sequence: TGTGCCAGCAGCCAATCATACGAGCAGTACTTC.

This clonotype was counted many times. V usage is TRBV12-3 or TRBV12-4 and J usage is TRBJ2-7; D unresolved. The CDR3 is 11 residues long. Trimming took off 6 bases at V and 4 bases at J, with 7 bases between the two ends. CDR3 nucleotide sequence: TGTGCCAGCAGCCGCCGGTACGAGCAGTACTTC. As protein: CASSRRYEQYF.

This clonotype was seen ten or more times. The J gene is TRBJ2-1, the V gene TRBV12-3 or TRBV12-4; D gene uncertain. CDR3 length: 13 amino acids. The ends were cut back, 4 bases at V and 7 bases at J, with 11 bases in the middle. The CDR3 is CASSSQNSNEQFF. CDR3 nucleotide sequence: TGTGCCAGCAGTTCTCAGAACTCGAATGAGCAGTTCTTC.

In this sample, this clonotype turned up a few times. The rearrangement joins TRBV10-1 to TRBJ2-2; perhaps TRBD2 as D (5 bases). CDR1 and CDR2 (germline): WNHNN, SYGVQD (reference sequence). CDR3 length: 15 amino acids. Deletions cut 4 bases from V and 4 bases from J, with 13 bases between. In DNA, the CDR3 is TGCGCCAGCAGTGTGGACCCCCGGGGCACCGGGGAGCTGTTTTTT. This sequence encodes CASSVDPRGTGELFF.

This clonotype was seen a handful of times. The gene calls are TRBV7-2 and TRBJ2-1; TRBD1 matches at 11 bases. In germline, CDR1 is SGHTA, CDR2 FQGNSA. The CDR3 spans 14 residues. The ends lost 5 bases at V and 8 bases at J; junction bases unmatched: 5. CDR3 region: CASSQGQGVYEQFF. The CDR3 nucleotides read TGTGCCAGCAGCCAGGGACAGGGGGTCTATGAGCAGTTCTTC. Drawing the rest from reference TRBV7-2 and TRBJ2-1, the complete variable domain is GAGVSQSPSNKVTEKGKDVELRCDPISGHTALYWYRQSLGQGLEFLIYFQGNSAPDKSGLPSDRFSAERTGGSVSTLTIQRTQQEDSAVYLCASSQGQGVYEQFFGPGTRLTVL.

The chain combines TRBV13 with TRBJ2-3; 9 bases match TRBD2. V was clipped by 5 bases and J by 5 bases; unmatched bases: 11. CDR1 is PRHDT and CDR2 is FYEKMQ in the germline V gene (reference sequence). The CDR3 extends over 16 amino acids. This chain's CDR3 is CASSPRGGLAGDTQYF. The CDR3, as DNA: TGTGCCAGCAGCCCCCGAGGGGGACTAGCAGGAGATACGCAGTATTTT.

The V and J genes are TRBV7-2 and TRBJ2-2, with 11 bases fitting TRBD2. Losses at the gene ends were 1 base for V and 3 bases for J; bases not matched to a gene: 7. The CDR3 covers 18 residues. Germline assignment: CDR1 SGHTA and CDR2 FQGNSA. CDR3 bases: TGTGCCAGCAGCTTAGGGGCACTAGCGGGGGATCACACCGGGGAGCTGTTTTTT. It specifies CASSLGALAGDHTGELFF.

The chain joins TRBV9 to TRBJ2-1, with D perhaps TRBD1 (6 bases). The CDR3 is 16 residues long. CDR1 and CDR2 from the germline V gene are SGDLS and YYNGEE. V lost 4 bases and J 4 bases, leaving 18 bases between the germline ends. The CDR3 here is CASSPKDSSGYNEQFF. The CDR3 nucleotides are TGTGCCAGCAGCCCGAAGGACAGCAGCGGTTACAATGAGCAGTTCTTC.

V gene TRBV3-1 combines with J gene TRBJ2-6; D may be TRBD1 (5 bases). The length of the CDR3 is 17 residues. In germline, CDR1 is LGHDT, CDR2 YNNKEL (reference sequence). V was trimmed by 4 bases and J by 0 bases, leaving 13 bases between them. The CDR3 DNA reads as TGTGCCAGCAGCCTCAGACAGTCCGACTCTGGGGCCAACGTCCTGACTTTC. Its protein is CASSLRQSDSGANVLTF.

The chain links TRBV6-5 to TRBJ2-7, with 9 bases identical to TRBD1. Germline V CDR1 and CDR2: MNHEY, SVGAGI. V dropped 7 bases and J dropped 2; count of bases not matched to a gene: 3. The CDR3 has 13 amino acids. The CDR3 region is CASNRQGAYEQYF. CDR3 DNA: TGTGCCAGCAACAGACAGGGGGCCTACGAGCAGTACTTC.

The chain carries TRBV6-2 or TRBV6-3 and TRBJ2-7, with 7 nucleotides matching TRBD1. V was clipped by 7 bases and J by 1 base; unmatched bases: 7. The V gene's germline CDR1 is MNHEY and CDR2 SVGEGT. The CDR3 length is 14 residues. The CDR3 region is CASIRRTGSYEQYF. CDR3 DNA: TGTGCCAGCATACGGAGGACAGGATCCTACGAGCAGTACTTC.

This clonotype has more than one count but fewer than ten. The V and J genes are TRBV7-9 and TRBJ2-3; tentative D call: TRBD2 (6 bases). Between the trimmed V and J ends, which lost 3 bases and 4 bases, there was a span of 20 bases. Germline loops: CDR1 SEHNR, CDR2 FQNEAQ (reference sequence). The CDR3 extends over 17 amino acids. The CDR3 nucleotides read TGTGCCAGCAGCTTTGCGGGGACCTCAATTTTTGCAGATACGCAGTATTTT. Translating gives CASSFAGTSIFADTQYF. The full variable domain, with the rest looked up from reference TRBV7-9 and TRBJ2-3, is DTGVSQNPRHKITKRGQNVTFRCDPISEHNRLYWYRQTLGQGPEFLTYFQNEAQLEKSRLLSDRFSAERPKGSFSTLEIQRTEQGDSAMYLCASSFAGTSIFADTQYFGPGTRLTVL.

The sample holds many counts of this clonotype. This rearrangement joins TRBV18 to TRBJ2-7; no reliable D call. The CDR3 length is 13 residues. The ends were cut back, 5 bases at V and 2 bases at J, with 10 bases in the middle. Germline CDR1 is KGHSH and CDR2 is LQKENI. The CDR3 sequence: CASSGESTYEQYF. The CDR3 region has the DNA TGTGCCAGCTCAGGAGAGTCCACCTACGAGCAGTACTTC.

The gene calls are TRBV10-3 and TRBJ1-6, with D unclear. Looked up from germline, CDR1 is ENHRY and CDR2 is SYGVKD. The V end was cut by 8 bases, the J end by 7 bases, with 6 bases between. This CDR3 has 11 amino acids. CDR3 sequence: CAIGPNSPLHF. The CDR3 nucleotides are TGTGCCATCGGGCCGAATTCACCCCTCCACTTT.